This T cell receptor (beta chain) was found in a study of blood T cell repertoires in COVID-19. Authors' data handling: Counts of nucleated cells, estimated from reference gene primer amplification, were obtained. Repertoires were generated with immunoSEQ multiplex PCR, while TCRdb's copy carries only in-frame clones and drops some. That table supplies the V and J calls and clone size; D and trimming were determined from the DNA. The sample holds about 120,000 clones, around 89% seen once. The CDR3 sequence is 17 residues long. The V end lost 0 bases, the J end lost 0 bases, and 12 bases lay between the germline ends. Germline V gene data show CDR1 as SGHAT and CDR2 as FQNNGV. This clone was seen only once.

This TCR was sampled from a human donor with acute or convalescent COVID-19. The donor label of this sample is uncertain. The J gene is TRBJ2-1, the V gene TRBV11-2, with D possibly TRBD2 on 6 matching bases. The sequenced material came from peripheral blood. The DNA for the CDR3 is TGTGCCAGCAGCTTAGATCGCGGGGTAAGCTCCTACAATGAGCAGTTCTTC. The encoded protein is CASSLDRGVSSYNEQFF.